Below, 11 T cell receptor beta chains from the same sample are listed, as sequenced in a study of immune evolution from preneoplasia to lung adenocarcinoma. Profiled with immunoSEQ multiplex PCR; TCRdb holds only in-frame clones, not every one. The sample yields approximately 4,900 clones, 75% to 80% seen once. The sample consisted of FFPE normal lung tissue adjacent to the tumor. The source is a person in their sixties or seventies with lung adenocarcinoma.

The V and J genes are TRBV4-2 and TRBJ2-7; 7 bases are shared with TRBD1. V lost 4 bases to trimming and J lost 2 bases; unmatched junction nucleotides: 8. This CDR3 region has 15 residues. Germline lookup yields CDR1 LGHNA and CDR2 YNFKEQ. CDR3 sequence (DNA): TGTGCCAGCAGCCGAGCAAGGGGGCAGACCTACGAGCAGTACTTC. Translated, it gives CASSRARGQTYEQYF.

The J gene is TRBJ1-1, the V gene TRBV29-1; TRBD1 matches 8 bases. V was clipped by 3 bases and J by 5 bases; unmatched bases: 8. The germline gives CDR1 SQVTM, CDR2 ANQGSEA. The CDR3 has 14 residues. CDR3 sequence: CSVERQGPGTEAFF. The CDR3 coding sequence is TGCAGCGTTGAGAGACAGGGGCCCGGGACTGAAGCTTTCTTT.

Details on this clone: At one end the junction does not follow the germline gene, possibly because of a read error. The V gene is TRBV6-5, the J gene TRBJ1-2; possibly TRBD1 for D (5 bases). The CDR3 is 14 amino acids. Per the germline V gene, CDR1 is MNHEY and CDR2 is SVGAGI. The CDR3 DNA sequence: TGTGCCATCAGTGACCCGGGGCGAGACTATGGCTACACCTTC. Its protein is CAISDPGRDYGYTF.

The V call is TRBV25-1, the J call TRBJ1-5; 7 nucleotides line up with TRBD1. V shed 6 bases, J shed 2 bases, and the junction held 7 bases outside the gene matches. Germline values: CDR1 MGHDK, CDR2 SYGVNS. The CDR3 spans 15 residues. CDR3 DNA sequence: TGTGCCAGCAGCAAAACTGGACAGGGCAATCAGCCCCAGCATTTT. It codes for CASSKTGQGNQPQHF. Full variable domain (missing parts from reference TRBV25-1 and TRBJ1-5): EADIYQTPRYLVIGTGKKITLECSQTMGHDKMYWYQQDPGMELHLIHYSYGVNSTEKGDLSSESTVSRIRTEHFPLTLESARPSHTSQYLCASSKTGQGNQPQHFGDGTRLSIL.

This chain links TRBV2 with TRBJ2-5; D possibly uses TRBD1 or TRBD2 (5 bases each). Germline CDR1 is SNHLY and CDR2 is FYNNEI. The CDR3 loop spans 16 amino acids. The V gene lost 6 bases and the J gene lost 1 base, with 18 bases spanning the gap. The CDR3 spells CASRGSGRTPQETQYF. CDR3 nucleotide sequence: TGTGCCAGCAGGGGGTCGGGGCGAACCCCCCAAGAGACCCAGTACTTC.

In DNA, the CDR3 is TGCGCCAGCAGCCAAGGCCGGACTAGGGGAGAGTCCGAGCAGTTCTTC. This codes for CASSQGRTRGESEQFF. V usage is TRBV4-1 and J usage is TRBJ2-1, with 7 bases that match TRBD2. The CDR3 has 16 amino acids. Germline values: CDR1 MGHRA, CDR2 YSYEKL. V trimming: 1 base; J trimming: 10 bases; junction bases outside the gene matches: 13.

In this sample, this clone turned up a few times. The chain employs TRBV9 and TRBJ2-7, with a possible D match to TRBD2 (5 bases). The ends were cut back, 4 bases at V and 2 bases at J, with 7 bases in the middle. This CDR3 region has 12 residues. Germline V gives CDR1 SGDLS, CDR2 YYNGEE. Written as DNA, the CDR3 is TGTGCCAGCAGCCCCGGGACCTACGAGCAGTACTTC. Its protein is CASSPGTYEQYF.

The V gene is TRBV18, the J gene TRBJ2-3, with D maybe TRBD1 (5 bases). CDR3 length equals 16 residues. Germline V gene lookup returns CDR1 KGHSH and CDR2 LQKENI. Trimming shortened V by 0 bases and J by 2 bases, and 12 bases separated the two germline ends. The CDR3 DNA follows: TGTGCCAGCTCACCACCGGGTTCAGGGTTCACAGATACGCAGTATTTT. This encodes CASSPPGSGFTDTQYF.

The chain recombines TRBV6-6 with TRBJ1-5; unclear D gene. V gave up 4 bases and J gave up 3 bases, with 13 bases separating them. CDR3 length: 15 amino acids. Germline-derived CDR1 and CDR2 are MNHNY and SVGAGI (reference sequence). DNA for the CDR3: TGTGCCAGCAGTTTGGGCGGGCCCTCCAATCAGCCCCAGCATTTT. Amino acids: CASSLGGPSNQPQHF.

The chain couples TRBV27 to TRBJ2-1; D not resolved. This CDR3 is 16 amino acids long. Trimming left V 4 bases short and J 0 bases short, with 13 bases between. The V gene's germline CDR1 is MNHEY and CDR2 SMNVEV (reference sequence). CDR3 nucleotides: TGTGCCAGCAGTTCCCTACTACCGAGCTCCTACAATGAGCAGTTCTTC. It translates to CASSSLLPSSYNEQFF.

CDR3 region: CASSLRPSGSSGNEQFF. The CDR3 DNA sequence: TGTGCCAGCAGCTTAAGACCTAGCGGGAGCAGTGGCAATGAGCAGTTCTTC. The chain recombines TRBV11-2 with TRBJ2-1; 10 bases agree with TRBD2. This CDR3 has 17 residues. V was clipped by 2 bases and J by 6 bases; unmatched bases: 10. The germline CDR1 and CDR2 sequences are SGHAT and FQNNGV.